This TCR beta chain was recorded in a study of immune cell composition in non-small cell lung cancer. Generated by immunoSEQ multiplex PCR, the TCRdb table keeps only in-frame clones and is missing some. Counted here are roughly 800 clones, 70% to 80% occurring once; the ten biggest clones make up about 20%. Normal lung was taken at the farthest possible site, at least 3 cm from tumour. From germline, CDR1 is SGHAT and CDR2 FQDESV (reference sequence). Trimming cost V 1 base and J 2 bases; bases outside gene matches: 4. The CDR3 is 15 residues long. The V gene is TRBV11-1, the J gene TRBJ2-7, with 8 positions matching TRBD1. The sequenced material came from non-adjacent lung tissue. The sequence derives from a human donor with non-small cell lung cancer. The CDR3 loop is CASSLEGQAAYEQYF. The CDR3 DNA follows: TGTGCCAGCAGCTTAGAGGGACAGGCGGCCTACGAGCAGTACTTC.